Listed below are T cell receptor beta chains from one sample, sequenced in a study of PD-1 blockade in mismatch repair-deficient tumors. Here immunoSEQ multiplex PCR was the method, and the copy in TCRdb shows in-frame clones only, minus some. The sample has around 18,000 clones, 75% to 90% seen once. Sample: PBMCs, taken roughly 23 weeks after starting pembrolizumab. The receptor set was obtained from an adult with mismatch repair-deficient cancer. Each CDR3 is given with its conserved first and last residue. Each record gives: D gene, V gene, J gene, clone size, CDR3 protein, CDR3 DNA. A D gene is named only where the DNA matches it firmly. A row's size may be missing; if present it is once, few, many or a size class.

d_gene: NA; v_gene: TRBV6-5; j_gene: TRBJ2-6; abundance: NA; CDR3aa: CASKGLFSGANVLTF; CDR3nt: TGTGCCAGCAAGGGGCTCTTTTCTGGGGCCAACGTCCTGACTTTC
d_gene: TRBD1; v_gene: TRBV5-1; j_gene: TRBJ2-1; abundance: NA; CDR3aa: CASSRQGNEQFF; CDR3nt: TGCGCCAGCAGCAGACAGGGTAATGAGCAGTTCTTC
d_gene: NA; v_gene: TRBV27; j_gene: TRBJ1-2; abundance: NA; CDR3aa: CASTPDRNYGYTF; CDR3nt: TGTGCCAGCACCCCGGACAGAAACTATGGCTACACCTTC
d_gene: TRBD2; v_gene: TRBV5-1; j_gene: TRBJ2-7; abundance: NA; CDR3aa: CASSLSGGSYEQYF; CDR3nt: TGCGCCAGCAGCTTGTCGGGAGGGTCCTACGAGCAGTACTTC
d_gene: TRBD2; v_gene: TRBV7-2; j_gene: TRBJ2-3; abundance: NA; CDR3aa: CASTKDSGGFYTQYF; CDR3nt: TGTGCCAGCACAAAGGACTCGGGGGGTTTTTATACGCAGTATTTT
d_gene: NA; v_gene: TRBV6-5; j_gene: TRBJ2-7; abundance: NA; CDR3aa: CASSPAGTKTYEQYF; CDR3nt: TGTGCCAGCAGTCCAGCGGGTACTAAAACCTACGAGCAGTACTTC
d_gene: TRBD1; v_gene: TRBV19; j_gene: TRBJ2-7; abundance: once; CDR3aa: CASRVTGTAEQYF; CDR3nt: TGTGCCAGTAGGGTCACCGGGACAGCAGAGCAGTACTTC
d_gene: NA; v_gene: TRBV11-1; j_gene: TRBJ2-3; abundance: NA; CDR3aa: CASSSTALGGTDTQYF; CDR3nt: TGTGCCAGCAGCTCAACCGCGTTGGGCGGCACAGATACGCAGTATTTT
d_gene: TRBD2; v_gene: TRBV5-1; j_gene: TRBJ2-7; abundance: NA; CDR3aa: CASSSGLAGGTYEQYF; CDR3nt: TGCGCCAGCAGCTCTGGACTAGCGGGAGGAACCTACGAGCAGTACTTC
d_gene: TRBD2; v_gene: TRBV7-8; j_gene: TRBJ2-7; abundance: NA; CDR3aa: CASSVEAGGPYEQYF; CDR3nt: TGTGCCAGCAGTGTGGAAGCGGGGGGCCCCTACGAGCAGTACTTC
d_gene: TRBD1; v_gene: TRBV11-2; j_gene: TRBJ2-7; abundance: NA; CDR3aa: CASSLSGAAGGEQYF; CDR3nt: TGTGCCAGCAGCCTCTCGGGCGCGGCAGGGGGCGAGCAGTACTTC
d_gene: NA; v_gene: TRBV11-2; j_gene: TRBJ1-4; abundance: NA; CDR3aa: CASSLVGVDEKLFF; CDR3nt: TGTGCCAGCAGCTTAGTAGGGGTGGACGAAAAACTGTTTTTT
d_gene: NA; v_gene: TRBV7-3; j_gene: TRBJ1-1; abundance: NA; CDR3aa: CASSLAPGRGRMNTEAFF; CDR3nt: TGTGCCAGCAGCTTAGCCCCGGGCAGGGGAAGGATGAACACTGAAGCTTTCTTT
d_gene: NA; v_gene: TRBV7-8; j_gene: TRBJ2-7; abundance: NA; CDR3aa: CASSLELRPYEQYF; CDR3nt: TGTGCCAGCAGCTTAGAGCTTCGCCCCTACGAGCAGTACTTC
d_gene: TRBD1; v_gene: TRBV7-8; j_gene: TRBJ1-6; abundance: NA; CDR3aa: CASSQGVGNSPLHF; CDR3nt: TGTGCCAGCAGCCAGGGGGTCGGGAATTCACCCCTCCACTTT
d_gene: TRBD1; v_gene: TRBV5-4; j_gene: TRBJ2-7; abundance: NA; CDR3aa: CASSFSTGEVYEQYF; CDR3nt: TGTGCCAGCAGCTTTTCGACAGGGGAAGTCTACGAGCAGTACTTC
d_gene: TRBD2; v_gene: TRBV30; j_gene: TRBJ2-7; abundance: few; CDR3aa: CAGKREGRHEQYF; CDR3nt: TGTGCCGGAAAGCGGGAGGGCCGCCACGAGCAGTACTTC
d_gene: NA; v_gene: TRBV5-1; j_gene: TRBJ1-4; abundance: NA; CDR3aa: CASSPEGRNEKLFF; CDR3nt: TGCGCCAGCAGCCCCGAAGGGAGAAATGAAAAACTGTTTTTT
d_gene: NA; v_gene: TRBV5-1; j_gene: TRBJ2-7; abundance: NA; CDR3aa: CASSATRGYEQYF; CDR3nt: TGCGCCAGCAGCGCGACTAGGGGCTACGAGCAGTACTTC
d_gene: NA; v_gene: TRBV7-3; j_gene: TRBJ1-1; abundance: NA; CDR3aa: CASSLGSTEAFF; CDR3nt: TGTGCCAGCAGCTTAGGGTCGACTGAGGCTTTCTTT
d_gene: NA; v_gene: TRBV21-1; j_gene: TRBJ2-3; abundance: NA; CDR3aa: CASSRLAVRDTQYF; CDR3nt: TGTGCCAGCAGCAGACTAGCGGTAAGAGATACGCAGTATTTT
d_gene: TRBD1; v_gene: TRBV11-3; j_gene: TRBJ2-3; abundance: NA; CDR3aa: CASSPGGLTTDTQYF; CDR3nt: TGTGCCAGCAGCCCAGGGGGTCTAACCACAGATACGCAGTATTTT
d_gene: NA; v_gene: TRBV6-5; j_gene: TRBJ2-1; abundance: NA; CDR3aa: CASSPSYLEINEQFF; CDR3nt: TGTGCCAGCAGTCCCAGCTACCTAGAAATAAATGAGCAGTTCTTC
d_gene: TRBD1; v_gene: TRBV14; j_gene: TRBJ2-7; abundance: few; CDR3aa: CASSPDRGGYEQYF; CDR3nt: TGTGCCAGCAGCCCGGACAGGGGCGGCTACGAGCAGTACTTC
d_gene: NA; v_gene: TRBV19; j_gene: TRBJ1-2; abundance: once; CDR3aa: CASRQDYYYGYTF; CDR3nt: TGTGCCAGTAGACAGGACTATTACTATGGCTACACCTTC
d_gene: NA; v_gene: TRBV6-1; j_gene: TRBJ2-5; abundance: once; CDR3aa: CASSVQGTWKTQYF; CDR3nt: TGTGCCAGCAGTGTCCAGGGGACCTGGAAGACCCAGTACTTC
d_gene: NA; v_gene: TRBV13; j_gene: TRBJ1-1; abundance: NA; CDR3aa: CASSLPGRGMNTEAFF; CDR3nt: TGTGCCAGCAGCTTACCCGGCAGGGGAATGAACACTGAAGCTTTCTTT
d_gene: TRBD1; v_gene: TRBV6-6; j_gene: TRBJ2-1; abundance: NA; CDR3aa: CASSYGTVSYNEQFF; CDR3nt: TGTGCCAGCAGTTACGGGACAGTTTCCTACAATGAGCAGTTCTTC
d_gene: TRBD2; v_gene: TRBV10-3; j_gene: TRBJ2-7; abundance: NA; CDR3aa: CAISPAGGPSYEQYF; CDR3nt: TGTGCCATCAGCCCAGCGGGAGGCCCATCCTACGAGCAGTACTTC
d_gene: TRBD2; v_gene: TRBV19; j_gene: TRBJ2-7; abundance: few; CDR3aa: CASSALAGVVQYF; CDR3nt: TGTGCCAGTAGTGCTCTAGCGGGAGTGGTGCAGTACTTC
d_gene: TRBD2; v_gene: TRBV9; j_gene: TRBJ2-3; abundance: NA; CDR3aa: CASSASGRADTQYF; CDR3nt: TGTGCCAGCAGCGCGAGCGGGAGGGCAGATACGCAGTATTTT
d_gene: TRBD1; v_gene: TRBV6-4; j_gene: TRBJ1-2; abundance: NA; CDR3aa: CASSETGQGVGGYTF; CDR3nt: TGTGCCAGCAGTGAAACGGGACAGGGGGTCGGTGGCTACACCTTC
d_gene: TRBD2; v_gene: TRBV27; j_gene: TRBJ2-3; abundance: NA; CDR3aa: CASRLLAGTDTQYF; CDR3nt: TGTGCCAGCCGTTTACTAGCGGGCACAGATACGCAGTATTTT
d_gene: NA; v_gene: TRBV5-1; j_gene: TRBJ2-2; abundance: NA; CDR3aa: CASSRENTGELFF; CDR3nt: TGCGCCAGCAGCCGGGAGAACACCGGGGAGCTGTTTTTT
d_gene: TRBD2; v_gene: TRBV19; j_gene: TRBJ2-1; abundance: NA; CDR3aa: CASRRVAGGDIRNEQFF; CDR3nt: TGTGCCAGTAGACGGGTAGCGGGAGGGGATATTAGGAATGAGCAGTTCTTC
d_gene: TRBD1; v_gene: TRBV11-3; j_gene: TRBJ2-7; abundance: NA; CDR3aa: CASGARTGGNEQYF; CDR3nt: TGTGCCAGCGGCGCTAGGACAGGGGGAAACGAGCAGTACTTC
d_gene: NA; v_gene: TRBV27; j_gene: TRBJ2-7; abundance: NA; CDR3aa: CASRGGWGPYEQYF; CDR3nt: TGTGCCAGCAGGGGAGGTTGGGGCCCCTACGAGCAGTACTTC
d_gene: NA; v_gene: TRBV5-1; j_gene: TRBJ1-4; abundance: NA; CDR3aa: CASSLGPGGEKLFF; CDR3nt: TGCGCCAGCAGCTTGGGGCCGGGAGGTGAAAAACTGTTTTTT
d_gene: NA; v_gene: TRBV5-1; j_gene: TRBJ1-2; abundance: NA; CDR3aa: CASSAQGYGYTF; CDR3nt: TGCGCCAGCAGCGCCCAGGGTTATGGCTACACCTTC
d_gene: NA; v_gene: TRBV19; j_gene: TRBJ1-1; abundance: NA; CDR3aa: CASLTGNMNTEAFF; CDR3nt: TGTGCCAGCCTTACAGGGAACATGAACACTGAAGCTTTCTTT
d_gene: TRBD2; v_gene: TRBV5-1; j_gene: TRBJ2-7; abundance: NA; CDR3aa: CASSSGLAGGTYEQYF; CDR3nt: TGCGCCAGCAGCTCTGGCCTAGCGGGAGGAACCTACGAGCAGTACTTC
d_gene: NA; v_gene: TRBV9; j_gene: TRBJ2-7; abundance: once; CDR3aa: CASSPSDFYEQYF; CDR3nt: TGTGCCAGCAGCCCCTCGGACTTCTACGAGCAGTACTTC
d_gene: TRBD2; v_gene: TRBV13; j_gene: TRBJ2-7; abundance: NA; CDR3aa: CASSTGLAGGGEQYF; CDR3nt: TGTGCCAGCAGTACGGGACTAGCGGGAGGGGGCGAGCAGTACTTC
d_gene: TRBD1; v_gene: TRBV18; j_gene: TRBJ2-1; abundance: NA; CDR3aa: CASSPGDRGAYNEQFF; CDR3nt: TGTGCCAGCTCACCAGGGGACAGGGGCGCCTACAATGAGCAGTTCTTC
d_gene: NA; v_gene: TRBV10-3; j_gene: TRBJ1-4; abundance: NA; CDR3aa: CAISRGVNEKLFF; CDR3nt: TGTGCCATCAGTCGGGGGGTGAATGAAAAACTGTTTTTT
d_gene: TRBD1; v_gene: TRBV5-1; j_gene: TRBJ1-2; abundance: once; CDR3aa: CASSLGQGELYGYTF; CDR3nt: TGCGCCAGCAGCTTGGGTCAGGGGGAATTATATGGCTACACCTTC
d_gene: TRBD1; v_gene: TRBV7-3; j_gene: TRBJ2-5; abundance: once; CDR3aa: CASSQAGGRETQYF; CDR3nt: TGTGCCAGCAGCCAAGCAGGGGGACGAGAGACCCAGTACTTC
d_gene: TRBD1; v_gene: TRBV7-8; j_gene: TRBJ2-1; abundance: NA; CDR3aa: CASSRGQGPNEQFF; CDR3nt: TGTGCCAGCAGCCGAGGACAGGGCCCCAATGAGCAGTTCTTC
d_gene: TRBD1; v_gene: TRBV7-8; j_gene: TRBJ2-5; abundance: NA; CDR3aa: CASSRYWDSTQETQYF; CDR3nt: TGTGCCAGCAGCCGGTATTGGGACAGTACTCAAGAGACCCAGTACTTC
d_gene: TRBD1; v_gene: TRBV19; j_gene: TRBJ2-3; abundance: NA; CDR3aa: CASRYRDRVTDTQYF; CDR3nt: TGTGCCAGTAGGTACCGGGACAGGGTCACAGATACGCAGTATTTT
d_gene: NA; v_gene: TRBV18; j_gene: TRBJ1-6; abundance: NA; CDR3aa: CASSPVIESPLHF; CDR3nt: TGTGCCAGCTCTCCAGTAATAGAGTCACCCCTCCACTTT
d_gene: TRBD2; v_gene: TRBV9; j_gene: TRBJ2-6; abundance: NA; CDR3aa: CASSESAGLAGAGANVLTF; CDR3nt: TGTGCCAGCAGCGAATCTGCGGGACTAGCGGGAGCAGGGGCCAACGTCCTGACTTTC
d_gene: TRBD1; v_gene: TRBV30; j_gene: TRBJ1-6; abundance: NA; CDR3aa: CAWSYDRGGPSSYNSPLHF; CDR3nt: TGTGCCTGGAGTTACGACAGGGGGGGGCCTAGCTCCTATAATTCACCCCTCCACTTT